This T cell receptor (beta chain) was profiled in a study of shared clonotypes between healthy human individuals. Overall study results and limits: Sorted-subset sequencing was shown by rarefaction to be incomplete despite large depth.

With regard to this clone: No antigen is known for it.

Sequencing was performed with immunoSEQ multiplex PCR; in TCRdb, only in-frame clones are kept and a portion is missing. The sample contains under 700,000 clones, 85% to 95% of which appear only once. This CDR3 contains 15 residues. Naive CD8 isolation took CD45RO-negative cells positively selected for CCR7 and excluded terminally differentiated effector memory CD45RA+ cells. The sequencing sample was made of naive CD8+ T cells sorted from blood. This chain links TRBV21-1 with TRBJ2-7; TRBD1 is the table's D call, not checked against the DNA. TRBV21-1 is a known pseudogene. The receptor was derived from a woman under 40 in good health. The CDR3 bases are TGTGCCAGCAGCAGCTCCGGGACAGAGGACCCCGAGCAGTACTTC. As protein: CASSSSGTEDPEQYF.